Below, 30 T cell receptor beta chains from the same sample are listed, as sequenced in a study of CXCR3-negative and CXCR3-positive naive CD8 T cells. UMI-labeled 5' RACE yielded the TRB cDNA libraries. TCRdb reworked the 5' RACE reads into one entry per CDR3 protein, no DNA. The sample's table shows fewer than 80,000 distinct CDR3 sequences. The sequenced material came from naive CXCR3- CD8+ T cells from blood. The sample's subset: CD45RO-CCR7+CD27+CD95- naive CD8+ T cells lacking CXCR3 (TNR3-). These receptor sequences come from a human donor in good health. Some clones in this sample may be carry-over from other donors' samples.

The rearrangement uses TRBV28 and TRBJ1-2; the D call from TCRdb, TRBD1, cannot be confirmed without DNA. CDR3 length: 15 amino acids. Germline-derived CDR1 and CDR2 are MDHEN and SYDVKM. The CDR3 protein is CASSYPREVDYGYTF.

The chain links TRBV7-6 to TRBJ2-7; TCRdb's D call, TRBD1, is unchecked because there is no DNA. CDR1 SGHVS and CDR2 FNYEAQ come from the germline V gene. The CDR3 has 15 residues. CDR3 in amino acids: CASSLAPRASYEQYF.

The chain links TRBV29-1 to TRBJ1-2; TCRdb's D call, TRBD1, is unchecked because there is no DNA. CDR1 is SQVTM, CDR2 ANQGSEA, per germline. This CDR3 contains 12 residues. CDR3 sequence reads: CSVGTGDDGYTF. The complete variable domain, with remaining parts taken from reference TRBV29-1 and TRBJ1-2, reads SAVISQKPSRDICQRGTSLTIQCQVDSQVTMMFWYRQQPGQSLTLIATANQGSEATYESGFVIDKFPISRPNLTFSTLTVSNMSPEDSSIYLCSVGTGDDGYTFGSGTRLTVV.

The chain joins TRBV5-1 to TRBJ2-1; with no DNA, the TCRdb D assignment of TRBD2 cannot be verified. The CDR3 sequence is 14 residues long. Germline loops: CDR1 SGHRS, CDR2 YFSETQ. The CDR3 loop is CASSLSGGYNEQFF.

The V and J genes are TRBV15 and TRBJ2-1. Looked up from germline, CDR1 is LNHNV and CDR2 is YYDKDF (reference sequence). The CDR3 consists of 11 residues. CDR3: CATREGNEQFF.

This CDR3 reads CSARDFRDLNTEAFF. The chain carries TRBV20-1 and TRBJ1-1; TCRdb's D gene call, TRBD1, goes unchecked for lack of DNA. This CDR3 comprises 15 residues. Germline-derived CDR1 and CDR2 are DFQATT and SNEGSKA (reference sequence).

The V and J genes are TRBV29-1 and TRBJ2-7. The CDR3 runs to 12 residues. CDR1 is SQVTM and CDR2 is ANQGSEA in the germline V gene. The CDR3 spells CSVFDNIYEQYF.

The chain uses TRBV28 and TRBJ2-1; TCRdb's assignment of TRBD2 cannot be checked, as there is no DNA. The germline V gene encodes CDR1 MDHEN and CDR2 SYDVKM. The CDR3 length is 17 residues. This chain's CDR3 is CASSPSHGFSFYNEQFF.

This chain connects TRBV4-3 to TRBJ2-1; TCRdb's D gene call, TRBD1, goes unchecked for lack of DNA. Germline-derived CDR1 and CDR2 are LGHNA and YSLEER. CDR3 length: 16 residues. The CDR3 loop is CASSQDIPGGYNEQFF.

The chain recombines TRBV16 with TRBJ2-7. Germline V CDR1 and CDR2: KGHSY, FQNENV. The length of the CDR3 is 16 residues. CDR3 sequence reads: CASSQSGRITSYEQYF.

CDR3 in amino acids: CASSPASGGDNEQFF. The rearrangement uses TRBV7-3 and TRBJ2-1; the TCRdb D gene call, TRBD2, has no DNA to confirm it. The CDR3 consists of 15 residues. Germline V lookup: CDR1 SGHTA, CDR2 FQGTGA.

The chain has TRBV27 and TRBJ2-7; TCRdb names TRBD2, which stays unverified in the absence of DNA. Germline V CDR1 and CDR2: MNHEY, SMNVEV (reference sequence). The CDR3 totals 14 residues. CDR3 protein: CASRAAGSSYEQYF.

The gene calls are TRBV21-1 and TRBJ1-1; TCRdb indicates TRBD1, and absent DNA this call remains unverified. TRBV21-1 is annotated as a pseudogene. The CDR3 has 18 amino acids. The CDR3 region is CASSKEVPGVSRNTEAFF.

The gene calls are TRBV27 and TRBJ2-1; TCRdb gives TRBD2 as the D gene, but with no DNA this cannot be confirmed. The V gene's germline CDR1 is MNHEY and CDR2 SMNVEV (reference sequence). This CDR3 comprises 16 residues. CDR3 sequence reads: CASIGLAGGDYNEQFF.

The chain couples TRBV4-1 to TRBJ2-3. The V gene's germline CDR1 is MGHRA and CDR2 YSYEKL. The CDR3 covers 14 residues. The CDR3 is CASSLADGTDTQYF.

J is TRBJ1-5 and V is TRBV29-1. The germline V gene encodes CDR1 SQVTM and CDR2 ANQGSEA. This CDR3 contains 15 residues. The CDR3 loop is CSVGAGRAENQPQHF.

CDR3 amino acids: CASSLPGQGASEAFF. The V and J genes are TRBV7-9 and TRBJ1-1; TCRdb selects TRBD1, and the lack of DNA leaves this call unchecked. Looked up from germline, CDR1 is SEHNR and CDR2 is FQNEAQ (reference sequence). The length of the CDR3 is 15 residues.

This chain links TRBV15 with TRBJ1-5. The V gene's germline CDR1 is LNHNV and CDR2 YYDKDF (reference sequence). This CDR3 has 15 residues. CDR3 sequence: CATRTDLYSNQPQHF.

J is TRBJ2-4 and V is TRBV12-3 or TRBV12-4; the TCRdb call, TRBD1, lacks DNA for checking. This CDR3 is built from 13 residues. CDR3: CASSLEGAGIQYF.

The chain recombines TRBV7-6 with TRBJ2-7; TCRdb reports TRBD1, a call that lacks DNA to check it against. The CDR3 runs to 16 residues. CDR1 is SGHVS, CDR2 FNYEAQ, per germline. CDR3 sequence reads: CASTLLRDKSPYEQYF.

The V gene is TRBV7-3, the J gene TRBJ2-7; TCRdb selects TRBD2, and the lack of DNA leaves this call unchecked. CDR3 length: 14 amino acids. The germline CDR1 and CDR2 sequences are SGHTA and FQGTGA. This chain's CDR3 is CASSLYGGGYEQYF.

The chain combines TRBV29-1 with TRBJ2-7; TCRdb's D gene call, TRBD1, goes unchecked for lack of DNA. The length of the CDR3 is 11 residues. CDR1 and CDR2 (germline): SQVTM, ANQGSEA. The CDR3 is CSVGAGDEQYF.

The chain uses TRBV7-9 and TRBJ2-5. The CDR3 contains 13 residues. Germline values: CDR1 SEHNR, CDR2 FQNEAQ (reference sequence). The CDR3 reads CASSPSEQETQYF.

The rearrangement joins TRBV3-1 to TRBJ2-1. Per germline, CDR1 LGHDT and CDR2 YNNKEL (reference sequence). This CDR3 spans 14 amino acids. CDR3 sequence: CASSQETWAEEQFF.

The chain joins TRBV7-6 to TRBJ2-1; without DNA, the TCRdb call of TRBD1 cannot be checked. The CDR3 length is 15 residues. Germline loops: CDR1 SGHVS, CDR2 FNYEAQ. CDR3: CASSPRVGEYNEQFF. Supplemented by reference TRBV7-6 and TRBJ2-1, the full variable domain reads GAGVSQSPRYKVTKRGQDVALRCDPISGHVSLYWYRQALGQGPEFLTYFNYEAQQDKSGLPNDRFSAERPEGSISTLTIQRTEQRDSAMYRCASSPRVGEYNEQFFGPGTRLTVL.

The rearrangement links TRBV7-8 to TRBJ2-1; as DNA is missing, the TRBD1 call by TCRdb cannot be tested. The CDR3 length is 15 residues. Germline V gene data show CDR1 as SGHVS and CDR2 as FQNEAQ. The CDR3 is CASSLDGATYNEQFF.

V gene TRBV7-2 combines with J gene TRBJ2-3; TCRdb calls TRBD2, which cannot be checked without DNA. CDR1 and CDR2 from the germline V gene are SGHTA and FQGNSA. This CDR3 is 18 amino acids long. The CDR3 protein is CARSLATPLAGGDDTQYF.

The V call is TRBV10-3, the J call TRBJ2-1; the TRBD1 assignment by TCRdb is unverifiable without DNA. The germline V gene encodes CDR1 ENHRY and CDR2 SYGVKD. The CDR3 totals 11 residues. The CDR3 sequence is CAISAGNEQFF.

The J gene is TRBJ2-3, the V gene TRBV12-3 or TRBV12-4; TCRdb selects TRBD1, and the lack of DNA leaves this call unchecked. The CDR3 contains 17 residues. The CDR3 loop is CASRLRTGESRADTQYF.

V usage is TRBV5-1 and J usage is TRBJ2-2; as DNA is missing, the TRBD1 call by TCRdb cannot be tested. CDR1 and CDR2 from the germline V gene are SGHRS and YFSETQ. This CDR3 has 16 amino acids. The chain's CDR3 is CASSLWPGENTGELFF.